Each of the 13 T cell receptor beta chains below was sequenced from the same sample in a study of cytomegalovirus exposure and HLA in healthy donors. The PCR had 60 Vbeta and 13 Jbeta primers. TCRdb keeps only in-frame clones here, not all; method: immunoSEQ multiplex PCR. The profile shows some 110,000 clones, about 80% of them singletons. Material for sequencing was PBMCs. These receptors all stem from a man between 60 and 75 years old in good health and CMV-seropositive.

V is TRBV7-2 and J is TRBJ2-5, with TRBD2 matching 11 bases. This CDR3 is built from 14 residues. V trimming: 3 bases; J trimming: 5 bases; junction bases outside the gene matches: 2. Germline loops: CDR1 SGHTA, CDR2 FQGNSA. DNA of the CDR3: TGTGCCAGCAGCTTGACTAGCGGGGTGGAGACCCAGTACTTC. It translates to CASSLTSGVETQYF.

The V and J genes are TRBV27 and TRBJ1-1; TRBD1 matches 7 bases. CDR1 MNHEY and CDR2 SMNVEV come from the germline V gene (reference sequence). The CDR3 totals 16 residues. After removal of 4 bases from V and 1 base from J, the junction contained 9 bases not matched to a gene. CDR3 nucleotides: TGTGCCAGCAGTTGGGGCCGACAGGGCCCGAACACTGAAGCTTTCTTT. It encodes CASSWGRQGPNTEAFF.

V is TRBV6-5 and J is TRBJ2-2; D might be TRBD2 (7 bases). The germline V and J ends were trimmed by 4 bases and 5 bases, with 14 bases remaining between them. The CDR3 totals 15 residues. CDR1 is MNHEY and CDR2 is SVGAGI in the germline V gene. The CDR3 protein is CASSSPGRGTGELFF. The CDR3 coding sequence is TGTGCCAGCAGTTCTCCAGGGAGGGGGACCGGGGAGCTGTTTTTT.

The chain has TRBV5-1 and TRBJ1-2; no firm D call. This CDR3 is built from 13 residues. The V and J ends lost 1 base and 6 bases respectively, with 10 bases between them. The germline gives CDR1 SGHRS, CDR2 YFSETQ. The CDR3 here is CASSLNARDGYTF. CDR3 nucleotides: TGCGCCAGCAGCTTGAACGCCCGGGATGGCTACACCTTC.

The V gene is TRBV18, the J gene TRBJ1-5; TRBD1 matches 8 bases. Germline CDR1 reads KGHSH; CDR2 reads LQKENI. This CDR3 has 16 amino acids. Trimming removed 2 bases from V and 6 bases from J; junction bases left unmatched: 9. CDR3: CASSPSHGQGLQPQHF. DNA of the CDR3: TGTGCCAGCTCACCAAGTCACGGACAGGGACTTCAGCCCCAGCATTTT.

This clone turned up a few times. This chain joins TRBV7-6 and TRBJ1-1, with D perhaps matching TRBD1 (5 bases). The CDR3 runs to 13 residues. Germline V CDR1 and CDR2: SGHVS, FNYEAQ. The V gene lost 5 bases and the J gene lost 8 bases, with 15 bases spanning the gap. CDR3 sequence reads: CASSLRQRGEAFF. DNA for the CDR3: TGTGCCAGCAGCCTTCGACAGAGAGGAGAAGCTTTCTTT.

CDR3 protein: CASSRQGGEQYF. CDR3 DNA sequence: TGTGCCAGCAGTCGACAGGGAGGCGAGCAGTACTTC. The chain uses TRBV7-8 and TRBJ2-7, with TRBD1 as a possible D gene (7 bases). The CDR3 has 12 amino acids. The V and J ends lost 6 bases and 6 bases respectively, with 12 bases between them. CDR1 is SGHVS, CDR2 FQNEAQ, per germline.

V usage is TRBV5-1 and J usage is TRBJ2-7; D possibly corresponds to TRBD1 (5 bases). Trimming shortened V by 6 bases and J by 1 base, and 11 bases separated the two germline ends. The CDR3 has 13 residues. CDR1 is SGHRS and CDR2 is YFSETQ in the germline V gene. DNA for the CDR3: TGCGCCAGCAAACCAGGGTCTTCCTACGAGCAGTACTTC. This sequence encodes CASKPGSSYEQYF.

This clone was found once. The chain uses TRBV7-6 and TRBJ2-7; D is undetermined. The length of the CDR3 is 12 residues. Germline loops: CDR1 SGHVS, CDR2 FNYEAQ. Trimming took off 4 bases at V and 6 bases at J, with 10 bases between the two ends. The CDR3 DNA is TGTGCCAGCAGCTCGTACTGGAGCGAGCAGTACTTC. This encodes CASSSYWSEQYF.

V is TRBV28 and J is TRBJ1-5; 12 nucleotides line up with TRBD1. Trimming removed 4 bases from V and 6 bases from J; junction bases left unmatched: 7. The germline V gene has CDR1 MDHEN and CDR2 SYDVKM. CDR3 length equals 16 residues. CDR3 region: CASSSGQGAGIQPQHF. The CDR3 bases are TGTGCCAGCAGTTCGGGACAGGGGGCTGGAATTCAGCCCCAGCATTTT.

The chain combines TRBV5-4 with TRBJ1-2, with TRBD1 as a possible D gene (5 bases). Germline V gene sequence: CDR1 SGHNT, CDR2 YYREEE (reference sequence). V lost 4 bases, J lost 2 bases, and 12 bases lay in between. The CDR3 has 14 residues. In DNA form, the CDR3 reads TGTGCCAGCAGCCCGCCGACAGAAAACTATGGCTACACCTTC. Its translation: CASSPPTENYGYTF.

This chain joins TRBV6-6 and TRBJ2-7, with TRBD1 matching over 8 bases. Germline trimming cut 6 bases from V and 3 bases from J; bases unmatched to any gene: 7. There are 14 residues in the CDR3. Per the germline V gene, CDR1 is MNHNY and CDR2 is SVGAGI (reference sequence). CDR3 in DNA: TGTGCCAGCAGCGACAGGGGAATGATCTACGAGCAGTACTTC. Translation gives CASSDRGMIYEQYF.

The rearrangement links TRBV6-4 to TRBJ2-7; TRBD1 agrees at 8 bases. CDR1 MRHNA and CDR2 SNTAGT come from the germline V gene. This CDR3 has 14 residues. The V and J ends lost 4 bases and 4 bases, in that order; junction bases with no gene match: 6. The CDR3 sequence is CASSGQGRGYEQYF. CDR3 bases: TGTGCCAGCAGTGGACAGGGGAGAGGATACGAGCAGTACTTC.